This is a list of T cell receptor beta chains from one sample in a study of cytomegalovirus exposure and HLA in healthy donors. Libraries were prepared by immunoSEQ multiplex PCR; TCRdb keeps only in-frame clonotypes and omits some of them. Of some 150,000 clones in the sample, roughly 82% were seen once. Specimen: PBMCs. The receptors come from a man in his fifties in good health and CMV-seropositive. Each CDR3 is given with its conserved first and last residue. Each record gives: clone size, J gene, D gene, V gene, CDR3 protein, CDR3 DNA. The D gene is left open where the match is weak. Size values are once, few and many counts, or a class for expanded clones, and some rows have none.

>NA|TRBJ1-1|TRBD1|TRBV28
CASSKGQGVTEAFF
TGTGCCAGCAGTAAGGGACAGGGGGTCACTGAAGCTTTCTTT
>once|TRBJ2-1|TRBD2|TRBV19
CASSRASGNYEQFF
TGTGCCAGTAGTCGGGCTAGCGGGAATTATGAGCAGTTCTTC
>once|TRBJ2-7|TRBD2|TRBV11-3
CASSTTGTSAYEQYF
TGTGCCAGCAGCACCACCGGGACTAGCGCCTACGAGCAGTACTTC
>NA|TRBJ1-2|TRBD1|TRBV7-8
CASSLGTGVNGYTF
TGTGCCAGCAGCTTAGGGACAGGGGTTAATGGCTACACCTTC
>NA|TRBJ1-6|TRBD1|TRBV10-3
CAISDRQGEDSPLHF
TGTGCCATCAGTGACCGACAGGGGGAGGATTCACCCCTCCACTTT
>once|TRBJ1-1|NA|TRBV12-5
CASGLIQGLFPDAEAFF
TGTGCTAGTGGTTTGATCCAGGGGCTCTTTCCGGACGCTGAAGCTTTCTTT
>once|TRBJ2-5|TRBD1|TRBV5-5
CASSKSTGGRHETQYF
TGTGCCAGCAGTAAGTCGACAGGGGGAAGACACGAGACCCAGTACTTC
>NA|TRBJ1-1|TRBD1|TRBV7-9
CASSTQGENTEAFF
TGTGCCAGCAGTACGCAGGGGGAGAACACTGAAGCTTTCTTT
>NA|TRBJ2-1|TRBD2|TRBV13
CASSLGPGTSGRPYNEQFF
TGTGCCAGCAGCTTAGGTCCCGGGACTAGCGGGAGGCCCTACAATGAGCAGTTCTTC
>NA|TRBJ2-1|TRBD2|TRBV5-4
CASSALGLAGAYNEQFF
TGTGCCAGCAGCGCACTGGGACTAGCGGGGGCGTACAATGAGCAGTTCTTC
>NA|TRBJ1-5|NA|TRBV6-5
CASSSGTTNQPQHF
TGTGCCAGCAGCAGCGGGACAACAAATCAGCCCCAGCATTTT
>NA|TRBJ2-7|TRBD1|TRBV2
CASSEALRLGRQGPLGEQYF
TGTGCCAGCAGTGAAGCGCTTAGATTGGGACGACAGGGACCACTCGGGGAGCAGTACTTC
>NA|TRBJ1-2|NA|TRBV18
CASSPPGGGSDGYTF
TGTGCCAGCTCACCACCTGGCGGGGGGTCAGATGGCTACACCTTC
>NA|TRBJ2-5|TRBD2|TRBV5-4
CASSHSGGLETQYF
TGTGCCAGCAGCCATTCGGGGGGGCTGGAGACCCAGTACTTC
>NA|TRBJ1-6|TRBD1|TRBV27
CASSLGQNQIPLHF
TGTGCCAGCAGTTTGGGACAGAATCAGATCCCCCTCCACTTT
>NA|TRBJ2-1|NA|TRBV6-5
CASSYLGSPSYNEQFF
TGTGCCAGCAGTTACCTCGGGAGCCCCTCCTACAATGAGCAGTTCTTC
>NA|TRBJ1-2|NA|TRBV4-1
CASSQDLGGRVDGYTF
TGCGCCAGCAGCCAAGATCTCGGCGGCAGGGTGGATGGCTACACCTTC
>NA|TRBJ2-5|TRBD2|TRBV7-2
CASSSPGLLAQYF
TGTGCCAGCAGCTCACCGGGACTATTGGCCCAGTACTTC
>NA|TRBJ2-6|NA|TRBV6-5
CASSYQGGANVLTF
TGTGCCAGCAGTTATCAGGGGGGGGCCAACGTCCTGACTTTC
>NA|TRBJ1-1|NA|TRBV6-6
CASSYSRAENTEAFF
TGTGCCAGCAGTTACTCCCGAGCGGAGAACACTGAAGCTTTCTTT
>NA|TRBJ1-5|TRBD1|TRBV15
CATSGQGTQPQHF
TGTGCCACCAGCGGACAGGGTACCCAGCCCCAGCATTTT
>few|TRBJ1-4|NA|TRBV21-1
CASSAGCLLFF
TGTGCCAGCAGCGCCGGGTGCCTCCTGTTTTTT
>NA|TRBJ2-1|TRBD2|TRBV7-2
CASSLGTSGRPKFF
TGTGCCAGCAGCCTCGGGACTAGCGGGAGGCCCAAGTTCTTC
>NA|TRBJ1-2|NA|TRBV6-1
CASSDSPSYGYTF
TGTGCCAGCAGCGACTCCCCCAGCTATGGCTACACCTTC
>NA|TRBJ2-7|TRBD2|TRBV4-2
CASSLVYGVAGGYEQYF
TGTGCCAGCAGCCTCGTATACGGGGTAGCGGGGGGATACGAGCAGTACTTC
>NA|TRBJ1-2|NA|TRBV30
CAWDVGGRIYGYTF
TGTGCCTGGGATGTGGGAGGGAGGATCTATGGCTACACCTTC
>NA|TRBJ1-3|NA|TRBV5-8
CASSLVRTVRSGNTIYF
TGTGCCAGCAGCTTGGTGAGAACAGTCCGTTCTGGAAACACCATATATTTT
>NA|TRBJ1-3|NA|TRBV7-9
CASRGVGSGNTIYF
TGTGCCAGCAGAGGGGTGGGCTCTGGAAACACCATATATTTT
>NA|TRBJ2-3|NA|TRBV29-1
CSDRTASTDTQYF
TGCAGCGACCGGACAGCCAGCACAGATACGCAGTATTTT
>NA|TRBJ2-5|NA|TRBV14
CASSQGAGVETQYF
TGTGCCAGCAGCCAAGGGGCCGGGGTTGAGACCCAGTACTTC
>NA|TRBJ2-5|TRBD1|TRBV18
CASSDGTGSGETQYF
TGTGCCAGCTCGGACGGGACAGGGTCTGGAGAGACCCAGTACTTC
>NA|TRBJ1-5|TRBD1|TRBV19
CASSMSGQGYQPQHF
TGTGCCAGTAGTATGAGTGGACAGGGGTATCAGCCCCAGCATTTT
>NA|TRBJ2-7|TRBD1|TRBV27
CASSRDRNSYEQYF
TGTGCCAGCAGTAGGGACAGGAACTCCTACGAGCAGTACTTC
>NA|TRBJ2-3|NA|TRBV7-3
CASSQGGGAGDTQYF
TGTGCCAGCAGCCAAGGAGGGGGGGCCGGAGATACGCAGTATTTT
>NA|TRBJ2-7|TRBD1|TRBV19
CASSRRTGQSSYEQYF
TGTGCCAGTAGTAGAAGGACAGGGCAAAGCTCCTACGAGCAGTACTTC
>once|TRBJ1-6|TRBD1|TRBV4-2
CASSQGEGGSNSPLHF
TGTGCCAGCAGCCAAGGGGAAGGGGGCAGTAATTCACCCCTCCACTTT
>NA|TRBJ1-1|TRBD1|TRBV19
CASSIDGTAMNTEAFF
TGTGCCAGTAGTATAGACGGGACAGCCATGAACACTGAAGCTTTCTTT
>once|TRBJ2-7|NA|TRBV7-2
CASSWEAAKQYF
TGTGCCAGCAGCTGGGAAGCGGCAAAGCAGTACTTC
>NA|TRBJ2-3|NA|TRBV5-1
CASSPEGRGNIDTQYF
TGCGCCAGCAGCCCGGAGGGACGGGGGAATATAGATACGCAGTATTTT
>NA|TRBJ1-1|NA|TRBV27
CASTLTGGDTEAFF
TGTGCCAGCACCCTCACGGGGGGGGACACTGAAGCTTTCTTT